This T cell receptor beta chain originates from a study of blood T cell repertoires in COVID-19 (dated by TCRdb to 2018 to 2021). Looking at the study overall: Collaborator samples came from the United States, Italy and Spain and covered acute and convalescent phases of COVID-19. The sample metadata nearly always contained a de-identified subject ID, COVID-19 status, age in years and sex. The samples were drawn from the first 160 participants of the ongoing ImmuneRACE study and from 1,254 subjects provided by 6 global collaborators. A freely available public database, intended as a resource for researchers studying the immune response to SARS-CoV-2, is where the repertoires were released. Where available, HLA class I and class II types were obtained from metadata supplied by the sample provider rather than from assay-based typing. The material from the prospective study consisted of cDNA or gDNA derived from T cells, B-cell-depleted T cells, or PBMCs. Deeply sampled blood TCRbeta repertoires from subjects exposed to, actively infected with, or recovered from COVID-19 were included in the dataset. The paper's findings and limits, for the study overall: The amount of clinical and demographic metadata varied by source and participant and was provided uncurated.

Comment on this clone: Its antigen is still unknown. No quality values exist for individual bases; no much larger clone is one base distant.

Including the terminal cysteine and phenylalanine, the CDR3 comprises 13 residues. Only the CDR3 portion is preserved as DNA: 39 bases, with reading frame beginning at the first base. After removal of 10 bases from V and 6 bases from J, the junction retains 5 bases not matched to a gene. CDR1 and CDR2 (SEHNR, FQNEAQ) derive from the germline V gene (reference sequence). Whole blood was collected in K2EDTA tubes by collaborating institutions according to the institutions' own protocols. For TCRbeta analysis, collaborators shipped samples in one of three forms: frozen whole blood, isolated PBMCs, or DNA extracted from either of those sample types. TCRbeta CDR3 regions were amplified from genomic DNA using the immunoSEQ Assay, a bias-controlled multiplex PCR. Per the source publication's procedure: The number of nucleated cells in each sample was estimated from the amplification of reference gene primers within the assay. To quantify the absolute abundance of each unique TCRbeta CDR3 rearrangement, sequence reads were collapsed and filtered. Productive Simpson clonality was computed per sample as the square root of Simpson's diversity index over productive rearrangements. The table was pulled from immuneACCESS by TCRdb, which kept in-frame rearrangements only. Such tables lose some clones; where checked, under half of the loss comes from unresolved V genes, and the rest has no known cause. V and J calls and clone size follow that table, whereas D and trimming were derived from the DNA. The sample data list more than 250,000 clones, and over 75% of these were observed just once. 1% of the sample rests with the top ten.

This chain joins TRBV7-9 to TRBJ2-3; 12 bases in the middle match TRBD2. The specimen was peripheral blood. This TCR derives from a man aged 50-59 years with active or convalescent COVID-19. The DNA is TGTGCCACCCAGCTAGCGGGGGGGGATACGCAGTATTTT. The resulting protein is CATQLAGGDTQYF.